A selection of T cell receptor beta chains follows, all from one sample in a study of T cell responses to AZD1222 COVID-19 vaccine. The data were produced by immunoSEQ multiplex PCR, yet TCRdb's version contains in-frame clones alone and is incomplete. The profile covers over 85,000 clones, with about 89% appearing a single time and approximately 7% taken by the ten largest. The material sequenced was peripheral blood, taken on day 0 of AZD1222 vaccination. The receptors come from an adult in good health. The CDR3 runs from the conserved cysteine through the conserved F or W. D genes are given only for firm matches. A row's size may be missing; if present it is once, few, many or a size class.

d_call	clone_size	j_call	v_call	cdr3_nt	cdr3_aa
.	.	TRBJ2-1	TRBV7-9	TGTGCCAGCAGCCGTATTGTCGATGAGCAGTTCTTC	CASSRIVDEQFF
.	few	TRBJ1-3	TRBV4-3	TGCGCCAGCAGCCTCGGCCTCCAATCACCTGGAAACACCATATATTTT	CASSLGLQSPGNTIYF
.	.	TRBJ1-1	TRBV28	TGTGCCAGCAGTTTTCCCCCAGGGAGGCAGGGGAACACTGAAGCTTTCTTT	CASSFPPGRQGNTEAFF
.	.	TRBJ2-7	TRBV5-1	TGCGCCAGCAGCTCCCAGGGGTACGAGCAGTACTTC	CASSSQGYEQYF
TRBD1	.	TRBJ1-2	TRBV25-1	TGTGCCAGCAGCGCACAGGGGACTCTTAACTATGGCTACACCTTC	CASSAQGTLNYGYTF
.	.	TRBJ2-2	TRBV24-1	TGTGCCACCAGTGATCCTTCGACAGGCGACACCGGGGAGCTGTTTTTT	CATSDPSTGDTGELFF
.	.	TRBJ1-4	TRBV7-2	TGTGCCAGCAGCCAACTGCCCGGGGGGGGCGAAAAACTGTTTTTT	CASSQLPGGGEKLFF
.	.	TRBJ2-1	TRBV19	TGTGCCAGTAGTTCGGGGGAGACTGGAATCAGGCAGTTCTTC	CASSSGETGIRQFF
.	.	TRBJ1-3	TRBV28	TGTGCCAGCAGCCCCATGCTGGGGGGCAGGCCCCCCGCTGGAAACACCATATATTTT	CASSPMLGGRPPAGNTIYF
.	.	TRBJ1-2	TRBV6-4	TGTGCCAGCAGACCACAGGGCCGGGGAGGCTATGGCTACACCTTC	CASRPQGRGGYGYTF
TRBD2	.	TRBJ2-3	TRBV6-6	TGTGCCAGCAGGTTTGGGACTACTAGCACAGATACGCAGTATTTT	CASRFGTTSTDTQYF
.	.	TRBJ1-5	TRBV6-5	TGTGCCAGCAGCCTGACACAGGGCAGCAATCAGCCCCAGCATTTT	CASSLTQGSNQPQHF
.	.	TRBJ1-5	TRBV27	TGTGCCAGCAGTTTTGTAGGGGATCAGCCCCAGCATTTT	CASSFVGDQPQHF
.	.	TRBJ2-5	TRBV6-5	TGTGCCAGCAGCCTTCAGGGTATTCTAAGGGAGACCCAGTACTTC	CASSLQGILRETQYF
.	.	TRBJ2-5	TRBV7-2	TGTGCCAGCAGCTTGGGGGTCGGGGTCTACGGGGTGACCCAGTACTTC	CASSLGVGVYGVTQYF
.	.	TRBJ1-4	TRBV28	TGTGCCAGCAGTTCACCCAGCGTCGGACAGCCTAATGAAAAACTGTTTTTT	CASSSPSVGQPNEKLFF
.	.	TRBJ1-1	TRBV15	TGTGCCACCAGCAGAGATATTGGCAGGGGTACTGAAGCTTTCTTT	CATSRDIGRGTEAFF
TRBD1	few	TRBJ1-6	TRBV15	TGTGCCACCAGCAGAGATAAAGGACAGGGTGCACCCCTCCACTTT	CATSRDKGQGAPLHF
.	.	TRBJ2-7	TRBV6-5	TGTGCCAGCAGCCAGCCCGCCCCAGGAGGGTACGAGCAGTACTTC	CASSQPAPGGYEQYF
.	once	TRBJ1-6	TRBV28	TGTGCCAGCACCATGGGCGGCCGGGTAAATTCACCCCTCCACTTT	CASTMGGRVNSPLHF
.	.	TRBJ1-1	TRBV2	TGTGCCAGCAGGGGCCCATGGGCTGAAGCTTTCTTT	CASRGPWAEAFF
.	once	TRBJ2-7	TRBV12-3/TRBV12-4	TGTGCCAGCAGTCAGGAGGTGGGCGAGCAGTACTTC	CASSQEVGEQYF
.	.	TRBJ1-6	TRBV19	TGTGCCAGTAGTATCGGGGGGCCGCCCACACCCCTCCACTTT	CASSIGGPPTPLHF
.	.	TRBJ1-1	TRBV6-5	TGTGCCAGCAGTTATGGCCGGAGGAACACTGAAGCTTTCTTT	CASSYGRRNTEAFF
.	.	TRBJ2-5	TRBV7-9	TGTGCCAGCAGCCTCCAAGTACGGGCCCAGTACTTC	CASSLQVRAQYF
.	.	TRBJ1-5	TRBV2	TGTGCCAGCAGTGAAGAAGGGGGTCAGCCCCAGCATTTT	CASSEEGGQPQHF
.	.	TRBJ2-3	TRBV5-1	TGCGCCAGCAGCTTGGAAGCGGGTAGGGATACGCAGTATTTT	CASSLEAGRDTQYF
.	.	TRBJ2-1	TRBV30	TGTGCCTGGAATGGGCGGGCATACAATGAGCAGTTCTTC	CAWNGRAYNEQFF
.	.	TRBJ1-5	TRBV6-2/TRBV6-3	TGTGCCAGCAGTTACCGCCAAAGCAATCAGCCCCAGCATTTT	CASSYRQSNQPQHF
.	.	TRBJ2-1	TRBV6-6	TGTGCCAGCAGTTACGCCCGTACTAGGGGCAATGAGCAGTTCTTC	CASSYARTRGNEQFF
.	.	TRBJ2-7	TRBV28	TGTGCCAGCAGTTACACTTTGGGGGAGCAGTACTTC	CASSYTLGEQYF
.	.	TRBJ1-1	TRBV28	TGTGCCAGCAGTTCAGGGAACACTGAAGCTTTCTTT	CASSSGNTEAFF
.	.	TRBJ1-5	TRBV5-5	TGTGCCAGCAGCTTGTGGACGGGGTTCGACAATCAGCCCCAGCATTTT	CASSLWTGFDNQPQHF
.	.	TRBJ1-1	TRBV5-4	TGTGCCAGCAGTCGAGGGGAAACTGAAGCTTTCTTT	CASSRGETEAFF
.	.	TRBJ1-2	TRBV7-8	TGTGCCAGCAGCTTATTTATTGTGTCGGGGGGTGTTCGGGCCTTC	CASSLFIVSGGVRAF
.	once	TRBJ2-7	TRBV7-2	TGTGCCAGCAGCTTAGGATGGAGCTCCTACGAGCAGTACTTC	CASSLGWSSYEQYF
.	few	TRBJ1-1	TRBV11-2	TGTGCCAGCAGCCCAGCCTGGACCCCCGCGTTCTTT	CASSPAWTPAFF
.	once	TRBJ2-5	TRBV2	TGTGCCAGCAGCCTGACTGGAAAAGAGACCCAGTACTTC	CASSLTGKETQYF
TRBD1	.	TRBJ2-3	TRBV5-4	TGTGCCAGCAGCTTGGGACAGGGAAGGGCAGATACGCAGTATTTT	CASSLGQGRADTQYF
TRBD2	.	TRBJ2-1	TRBV5-1	TGCGCCAGCAGCGTTACTAGCGGGGGGGCCGCTGAGCAGTTCTTC	CASSVTSGGAAEQFF
.	.	TRBJ2-3	TRBV5-1	TGCGCCAGCAGTCCCCGACAGGCTAGCACAGATACGCAGTATTTT	CASSPRQASTDTQYF
TRBD1	.	TRBJ1-6	TRBV7-9	TGTGCCAGCAGTCGGGGACAGGGGCAACCCCTCCACTTT	CASSRGQGQPLHF
.	.	TRBJ1-1	TRBV29-1	TGCAGCGACTCAATGAACACTGAAGCTTTCTTT	CSDSMNTEAFF
.	.	TRBJ2-6	TRBV7-3	TGTGCCAGCAGCCGTGACTCTGGGGCCAACGTCCTGACTTTC	CASSRDSGANVLTF
.	.	TRBJ2-7	TRBV7-2	TGTGCCAGCAGGGAGACATGGGACTACGAGCAGTACTTC	CASRETWDYEQYF
.	.	TRBJ1-4	TRBV4-2	TGTGCCAGCAGCCCCGTCCTAGGGGGGGAAAAACTGTTTTTT	CASSPVLGGEKLFF
TRBD1	.	TRBJ1-4	TRBV7-9	TGTGCCAGCAGCCCCGGGACAGGGGATGAAAAACTGTTTTTT	CASSPGTGDEKLFF
.	.	TRBJ1-2	TRBV7-2	TGTGCCAGCAGCTTAAAGCGGGGTGGGGGCTATGGCTACACCTTC	CASSLKRGGGYGYTF
TRBD1	.	TRBJ2-7	TRBV19	TGTGCCAGTAGTACGACAGGGGGCCAACCCTACGAGCAGTACTTC	CASSTTGGQPYEQYF
.	.	TRBJ2-1	TRBV30	TGTGCCTGGAGTCTAGGACGGATAAATGAGCAGTTCTTC	CAWSLGRINEQFF
.	.	TRBJ1-2	TRBV27	TGTGCCAGCAGTTTATTATCTGGGGGAGACTATGGCTACACCTTC	CASSLLSGGDYGYTF
.	.	TRBJ1-4	TRBV19	TGTGCCAGTAGTATTGGGGACCCAACTAATGAAAAACTGTTTTTT	CASSIGDPTNEKLFF
.	.	TRBJ1-2	TRBV19	TGTGCCAGTAGTCTACGCCGGACAGCTGCTAACTATGGCTACACCTTC	CASSLRRTAANYGYTF
TRBD2	.	TRBJ2-7	TRBV27	TGTGCCAGCAGTCCCCGACTAGCGGGGCTGAACGAGCAGTACTTC	CASSPRLAGLNEQYF
.	.	TRBJ2-4	TRBV4-2	TGTGCCAGCAGCCAAGATCTTTCGGTTGGGAACATTCAGTACTTC	CASSQDLSVGNIQYF
.	.	TRBJ1-2	TRBV12-3/TRBV12-4	TGTGCCAGCAGTTTAGAGGTCTTCTATGGCTACACCTTC	CASSLEVFYGYTF
.	.	TRBJ2-5	TRBV21-1	TGTGCCAGCATGCGGACAGGGAGATTGATTTTTCGAGAGACCCAGTACTTC	CASMRTGRLIFRETQYF
.	.	TRBJ1-1	TRBV29-1	TGCAGCGTCATACAGGGCGCGGCGGGCAACACTGAAGCTTTCTTT	CSVIQGAAGNTEAFF
TRBD1	.	TRBJ1-4	TRBV2	TGTGCCAGCAGCTTCACAGGGGATTCGGCTAATGAAAAACTGTTTTTT	CASSFTGDSANEKLFF
.	.	TRBJ1-1	TRBV12-3/TRBV12-4	TGTGCCAGCAGTTTAGACCGAATGACTTTCTTT	CASSLDRMTFF